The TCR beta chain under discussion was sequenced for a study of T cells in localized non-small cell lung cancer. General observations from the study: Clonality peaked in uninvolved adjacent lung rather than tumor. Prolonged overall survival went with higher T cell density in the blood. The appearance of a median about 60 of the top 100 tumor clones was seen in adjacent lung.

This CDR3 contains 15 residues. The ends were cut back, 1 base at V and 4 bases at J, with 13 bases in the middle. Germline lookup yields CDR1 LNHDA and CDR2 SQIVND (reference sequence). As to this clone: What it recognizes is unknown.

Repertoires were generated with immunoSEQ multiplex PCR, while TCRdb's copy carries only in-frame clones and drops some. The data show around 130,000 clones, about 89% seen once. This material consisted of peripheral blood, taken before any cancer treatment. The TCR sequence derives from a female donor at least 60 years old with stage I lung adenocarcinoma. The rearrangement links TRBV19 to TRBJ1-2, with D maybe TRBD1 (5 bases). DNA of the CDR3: TGTGCCAGTAGTATAGGCGCAGGGCAGGGCTATGGCTACACCTTC. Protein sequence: CASSIGAGQGYGYTF.